This TCR beta chain was profiled in a study of CD8 T cells in ankylosing spondylitis. As the method for making TCR beta libraries, quantitative 5'-RACE with molecular barcodes was used. TCRdb re-called the 5' RACE reads with MiXCR, one entry per CDR3 protein. In the table there are about 170,000 distinct CDR3 sequences, approximately 16% of which are singletons. The CDR3 is 15 residues long. J was trimmed by 6 bases and V by 0 bases; bases with no gene match: 2. CDR1 SGDLS and CDR2 YYNGEE come from the germline V gene. This clonotype was picked up many times. The V and J genes are TRBV9 and TRBJ2-1, with TRBD2 matching over 11 bases. The TCR originated in a male donor with ankylosing spondylitis or in good health (not recorded which). The sequenced material came from blood, either unsorted or a sorted T cell fraction (not recorded which). The CDR3 sequence is CASSVVTSGSNEQFF. The DNA of the CDR3 is TGTGCCAGCAGCGTAGTAACTAGCGGGAGCAATGAGCAGTTCTTC.